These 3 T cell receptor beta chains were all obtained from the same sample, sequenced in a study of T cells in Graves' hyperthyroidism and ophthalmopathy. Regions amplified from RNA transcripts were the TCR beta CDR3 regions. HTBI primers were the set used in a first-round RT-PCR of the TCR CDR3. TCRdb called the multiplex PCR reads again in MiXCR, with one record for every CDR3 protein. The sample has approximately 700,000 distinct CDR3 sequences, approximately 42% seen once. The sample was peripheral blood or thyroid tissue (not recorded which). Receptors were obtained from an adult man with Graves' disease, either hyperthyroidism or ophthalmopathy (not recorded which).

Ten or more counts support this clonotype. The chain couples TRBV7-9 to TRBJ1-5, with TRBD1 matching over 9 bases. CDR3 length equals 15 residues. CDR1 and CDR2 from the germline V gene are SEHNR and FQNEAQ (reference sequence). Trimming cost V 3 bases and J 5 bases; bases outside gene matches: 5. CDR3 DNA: TGTGCCAGCAGCTTCACAGGGGGCGGGGATCAGCCCCAGCATTTT. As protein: CASSFTGGGDQPQHF.

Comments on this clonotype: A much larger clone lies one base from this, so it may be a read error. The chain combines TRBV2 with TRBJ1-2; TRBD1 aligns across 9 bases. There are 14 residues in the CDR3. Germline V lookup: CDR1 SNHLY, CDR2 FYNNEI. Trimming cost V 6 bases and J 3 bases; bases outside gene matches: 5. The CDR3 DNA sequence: TGTGCCAGCAGATATACAGGGGGCGACTATGGCTACACCTTC. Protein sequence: CASRYTGGDYGYTF.

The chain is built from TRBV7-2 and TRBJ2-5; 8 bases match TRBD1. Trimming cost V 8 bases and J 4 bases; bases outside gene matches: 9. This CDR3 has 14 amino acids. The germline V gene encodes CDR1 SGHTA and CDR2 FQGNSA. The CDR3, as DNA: TGTGCCAGCGAGCCAACAGGGGGAGTAGAGACCCAGTACTTC. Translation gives CASEPTGGVETQYF. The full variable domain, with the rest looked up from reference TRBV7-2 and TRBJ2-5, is GAGVSQSPSNKVTEKGKDVELRCDPISGHTALYWYRQSLGQGLEFLIYFQGNSAPDKSGLPSDRFSAERTGGSVSTLTIQRTQQEDSAVYLCASEPTGGVETQYFGPGTRLLVL.